This TCR beta chain was captured by sequencing in a study of neurological immune-mediated disorders (dated by TCRdb to between 2018 and 2021). For the wider study: Using UMI-based sequencing, the study compared peripheral blood TCR-beta repertoires from patients with HTLV-I-associated myelopathy (HAM/TSP), patients with multiple sclerosis, and healthy controls. The approximately 110 TCR-beta libraries included longitudinal samples, technical triplicates and paired sorted CD4+ and CD8+ T-cell subsets alongside PBMC samples. The cohort comprised 68 subjects: 15 or so HAM/TSP patients, 35 or so multiple sclerosis patients and 20 healthy controls. Study-level results and caveats: TCR clonal expansion was highest in HAM/TSP patients and lowest in MS patients, with MS patients falling below even healthy controls. No identical CDR3 amino acid sequences were found to be shared among expanded clones across subjects, suggesting that TCR-beta repertoires were private in all groups.

From a lookup of the germline V gene, CDR1 and CDR2 are MGHRA and YSYEKL. The CDR3 numbers 16 residues from cysteine through phenylalanine. The read is trimmed to its CDR3 DNA, 48 bases read in frame from base 1. V lost 0 bases and J lost 3 bases, and the count of bases not matched to a germline gene is 4. This clonotype was seen a handful of times. Its antigen is still unknown. No base-level quality is on record; no much larger clone is a single base apart. Healthy controls were blood bank volunteers in Maryland, USA. For the unsorted PBMC libraries, 2 million PBMCs were stored in RNAlater at -80 degrees C until RNA extraction and were used to generate the libraries. PBMCs were separated from peripheral blood using Ficoll-Hypaque density gradient centrifugation and then cryopreserved in liquid nitrogen. cDNA synthesis used template-switch 5'RACE with a primer carrying a 10-nucleotide random unique molecular identifier tagging each TCR transcript. Every sequencing run yielded over 160 million TCR-beta sequences covering 15-18 subjects. The RNeasy kit was used for extraction of total RNA. TCR-beta VDJ regions were amplified with primers for the TCR constant region and the 5'RACE anchor, using the KAPA Real-time Library Amplification kit. A first PCR added sample indexes and Illumina adaptors, after which a second PCR increased the library yield. After purification with Ampure beads, the TCR product of roughly 650 bp was size-selected on a 2% E-gel SizeSelection system. Before pooling, library quality was assessed on a Bioanalyzer, concentration was determined with Qubit, and library quantification was performed with the Kapa Library Quantification kit. Paired-end 2 x 150 bp sequencing of the libraries was performed on an Illumina HiSeq 2500. To increase sequence diversity, about 25-31% phiX was spiked into each library pool. As for the original processing: The UMI-based MiGEC pipeline processed quality-filtered reads and removed over 75% of raw TCR sequences during error correction. IMGT germline references were used for aligning VDJ genes, and each clonotype was defined as a unique CDR3 amino acid sequence together with its V-J genes. Clonal expansion, Shannon diversity, and CDR3 relatedness (CalcPairwiseDistances, ClusterSamples) were evaluated with VDJtools, and phylogenetic trees were built with CLCbio workbench. A clone was classed as expanded if it had 8 or more unique UMIs, a cutoff based on coefficient-of-variation modelling across technical triplicates. In TCRdb, the public reads were trimmed at Q25 with fastp and aligned with MiXCR, with productive beta chains retained. Rows are combined by CDR3 protein, so each entry shows the most common genes and DNA. It is TCRdb's table, rather than the study itself, that gives the V and J calls and clone size. The sample table contains 65,000 to 80,000 distinct CDR3 sequences; only one count was recorded for 15% to 20% of them. The ten largest make up roughly 15% of the sample.

Recombination joined TRBV4-1 with TRBJ2-1; 8 bases in between match TRBD2. This clonotype was sampled from a woman in her forties in good health. The sample comprised PBMCs. CDR3 reads: CASSQDSGGVYNEQFF. The bases are TGCGCCAGCAGCCAAGATTCGGGGGGGGTCTACAATGAGCAGTTCTTC.